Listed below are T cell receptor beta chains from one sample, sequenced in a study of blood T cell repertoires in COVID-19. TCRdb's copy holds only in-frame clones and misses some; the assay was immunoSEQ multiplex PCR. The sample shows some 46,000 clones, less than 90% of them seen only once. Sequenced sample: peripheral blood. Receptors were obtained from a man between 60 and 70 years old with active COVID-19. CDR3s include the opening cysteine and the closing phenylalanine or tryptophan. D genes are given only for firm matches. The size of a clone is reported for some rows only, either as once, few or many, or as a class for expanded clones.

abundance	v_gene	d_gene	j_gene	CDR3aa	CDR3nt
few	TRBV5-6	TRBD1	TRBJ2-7	CASSWGTGSTYEQYF	TGTGCCAGCAGCTGGGGGACAGGTAGTACCTACGAGCAGTACTTC
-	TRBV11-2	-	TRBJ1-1	CASSTQAGGTEAFF	TGTGCCAGCAGCACACAGGCGGGGGGCACTGAAGCTTTCTTT
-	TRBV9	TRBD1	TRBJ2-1	CASSVDPGTGSYNEQFF	TGTGCCAGCAGCGTAGATCCCGGGACAGGCTCCTACAATGAGCAGTTCTTC
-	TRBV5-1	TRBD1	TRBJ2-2	CASRIGTGESGELFF	TGCGCCAGCAGGATCGGGACAGGGGAGTCCGGGGAGCTGTTTTTT
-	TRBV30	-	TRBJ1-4	CAWGSGAPNEKLFF	TGTGCCTGGGGATCAGGGGCACCTAATGAAAAACTGTTTTTT
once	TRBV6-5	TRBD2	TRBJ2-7	CASSYTSGGSYEQYF	TGTGCCAGCAGTTACACTAGCGGGGGTTCCTACGAGCAGTACTTC
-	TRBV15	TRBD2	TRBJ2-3	CATSRDRAGAADTQYF	TGTGCCACCAGCAGAGATAGAGCGGGGGCGGCAGATACGCAGTATTTT
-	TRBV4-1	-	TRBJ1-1	CASSLAATNTEAFF	TGCGCCAGCAGCCTGGCGGCCACGAACACTGAAGCTTTCTTT
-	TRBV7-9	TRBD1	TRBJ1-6	CASSWDSEYNSPLHF	TGTGCCAGCAGTTGGGACAGCGAATATAATTCACCCCTCCACTTT
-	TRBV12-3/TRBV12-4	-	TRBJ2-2	CASSLGLPAELFF	TGTGCCAGCAGTTTGGGACTTCCAGCGGAGCTGTTTTTT
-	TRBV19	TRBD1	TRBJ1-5	CASRDRGQQPQHF	TGTGCCAGTAGGGACAGGGGGCAACAGCCCCAGCATTTT
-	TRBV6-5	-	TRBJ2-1	CASSYTDARYNEQFF	TGTGCCAGCAGTTACACCGACGCCAGGTACAATGAGCAGTTCTTC
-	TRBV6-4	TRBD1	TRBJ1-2	CASSDSGVRGNGYTF	TGTGCCAGCAGTGACTCAGGGGTCAGGGGGAATGGCTACACCTTC
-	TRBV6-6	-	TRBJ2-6	CASSLSRGVTTSGANVLTF	TGTGCCAGCAGTCTCTCACGAGGAGTGACGACCTCTGGGGCCAACGTCCTGACTTTC
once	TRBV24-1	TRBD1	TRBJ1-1	CATSDLRAGGLTEAFF	TGTGCCACCAGTGATTTGCGGGCAGGGGGCCTCACTGAAGCTTTCTTT
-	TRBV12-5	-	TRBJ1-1	CASVRGSGDTEAFF	TGTGCTAGTGTCCGGGGGAGCGGGGACACTGAAGCTTTCTTT
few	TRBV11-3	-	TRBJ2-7	CASSYPGYEQYF	TGTGCCAGCAGCTACCCAGGCTACGAGCAGTACTTC
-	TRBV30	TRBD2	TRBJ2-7	CAWSVSSGYYEQYF	TGTGCCTGGAGTGTCTCTAGCGGATACTACGAGCAGTACTTC
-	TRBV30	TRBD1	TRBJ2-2	CAWRGVRGRTGELFF	TGTGCCTGGAGAGGCGTCAGGGGGCGCACCGGGGAGCTGTTTTTT
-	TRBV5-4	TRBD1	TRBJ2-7	CASSPGRDRVYYEQYF	TGTGCCAGCAGTCCTGGCCGGGACAGGGTATACTACGAGCAGTACTTC
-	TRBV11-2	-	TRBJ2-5	CASSNSYQTQYF	TGTGCCAGCAGCAATTCCTATCAGACCCAGTACTTC
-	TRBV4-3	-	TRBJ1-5	CASSQDYRYSNQPQHF	TGCGCCAGCAGCCAAGACTACAGATATAGCAATCAGCCCCAGCATTTT
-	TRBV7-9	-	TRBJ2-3	CASSLAGGPPDTQYF	TGTGCCAGCAGCTTAGCGGGGGGGCCCCCAGATACGCAGTATTTT
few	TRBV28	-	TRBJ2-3	CASSLEGGFTDTQYF	TGTGCCAGCAGTTTGGAGGGGGGGTTCACAGATACGCAGTATTTT
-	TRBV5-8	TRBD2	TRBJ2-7	CASSSWTSAALGEQYF	TGTGCCAGCAGCTCCTGGACTAGCGCCGCCTTGGGGGAGCAGTACTTC
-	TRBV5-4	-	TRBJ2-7	CASSRWGRGNEQYF	TGTGCCAGCAGCCGCTGGGGGAGGGGGAACGAGCAGTACTTC
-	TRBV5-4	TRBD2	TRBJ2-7	CAGTSGGTSSYEQYF	TGTGCAGGGACTAGCGGGGGGACCAGCTCCTACGAGCAGTACTTC
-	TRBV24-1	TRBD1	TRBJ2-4	CATSDSTGGSAKNIQYF	TGTGCCACCAGTGATTCTACAGGGGGCTCGGCCAAAAACATTCAGTACTTC
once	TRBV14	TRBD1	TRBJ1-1	CASSSQGYTEAFF	TGTGCCAGCAGCTCACAGGGGTACACTGAAGCTTTCTTT
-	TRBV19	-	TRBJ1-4	CASRKEATNEKLFF	TGTGCCAGCCGGAAAGAGGCAACTAATGAAAAACTGTTTTTT
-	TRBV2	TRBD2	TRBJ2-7	CASSEPAGEFYF	TGTGCCAGCAGTGAGCCAGCGGGAGAATTTTACTTC
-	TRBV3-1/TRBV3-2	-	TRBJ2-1	CASSLEINEQFF	TGTGCCAGCAGCCTTGAGATCAATGAGCAGTTCTTC
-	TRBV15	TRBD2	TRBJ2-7	CATSKRGRFHEQYF	TGTGCCACCAGCAAGCGCGGGAGGTTCCACGAGCAGTACTTC
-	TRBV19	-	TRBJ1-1	CASTSSRGGGTEAFF	TGTGCCAGTACCTCATCCCGAGGGGGGGGGACTGAAGCTTTCTTT
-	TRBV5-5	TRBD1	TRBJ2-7	CASTPTLTGTGLREQYF	TGTGCCAGCACCCCCACACTTACCGGGACAGGCTTAAGGGAGCAGTACTTC
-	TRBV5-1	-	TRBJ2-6	CASSPLPTVSYVSGANVLTF	TGCGCCAGCAGCCCCTTACCGACAGTTTCTTACGTCTCTGGGGCCAACGTCCTGACTTTC
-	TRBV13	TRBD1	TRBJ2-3	CASSSRTGVRSGTQYF	TGTGCCAGCAGCTCCCGGACAGGGGTTCGTTCGGGTACGCAGTATTTT
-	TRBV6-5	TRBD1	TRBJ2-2	CASSFSNRGNTGELFF	TGTGCCAGCAGTTTCTCAAACAGGGGGAACACCGGGGAGCTGTTTTTT
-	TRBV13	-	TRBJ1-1	CASTLGRNTEAFF	TGTGCCAGCACCCTAGGCCGGAACACTGAAGCTTTCTTT
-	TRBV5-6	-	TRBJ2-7	CARDGSGGF	TGTGCCAGGGATGGGTCGGGTGGCTTC
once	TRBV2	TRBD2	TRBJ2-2	CASGGRTSGAPGELFF	TGTGCCAGCGGGGGAAGGACTAGCGGAGCTCCTGGGGAGCTGTTTTTT
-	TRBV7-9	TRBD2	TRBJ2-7	CASSLTTSGSYEQYF	TGTGCCAGCAGCTTAACGACTAGCGGGAGCTACGAGCAGTACTTC
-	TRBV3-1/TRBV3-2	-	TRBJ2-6	CASSHDTKFSSGANVLTF	TGTGCCAGCAGCCATGACACCAAATTTAGCTCTGGGGCCAACGTCCTGACTTTC
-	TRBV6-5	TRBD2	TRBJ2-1	CASSPNPSGDNEQFF	TGTGCCAGCAGCCCCAACCCTAGCGGGGACAATGAGCAGTTCTTC
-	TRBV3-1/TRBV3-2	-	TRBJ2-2	CASTSFPGELFF	TGTGCCAGCACTAGCTTCCCCGGGGAGCTGTTTTTT
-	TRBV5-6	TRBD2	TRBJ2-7	CASSLARTSGIYEQYF	TGTGCCAGCAGCTTGGCTCGGACTAGCGGGATCTACGAGCAGTACTTC
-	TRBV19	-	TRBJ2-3	CASSIEASPTGTQYF	TGTGCCAGTAGTATAGAGGCCAGCCCCACCGGGACGCAGTATTTT
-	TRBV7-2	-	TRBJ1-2	CASSLQLNYGYTF	TGTGCCAGCAGCTTGCAGTTAAACTATGGCTACACCTTC
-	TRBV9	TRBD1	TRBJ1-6	CASSATGTEGNSPLHF	TGTGCCAGCAGCGCCACAGGGACAGAGGGGAATTCACCCCTCCACTTT
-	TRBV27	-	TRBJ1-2	CASSFWASRQEANYGYTF	TGTGCCAGCAGTTTCTGGGCCTCCCGACAAGAAGCTAACTATGGCTACACCTTC
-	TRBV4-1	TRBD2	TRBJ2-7	CASSQIGLAGNYEQYF	TGCGCCAGCAGCCAGATTGGACTAGCGGGGAACTACGAGCAGTACTTC
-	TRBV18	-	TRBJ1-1	CASSLMAPGLRNTEAFF	TGTGCCAGCTCACTAATGGCGCCGGGATTGAGGAACACTGAAGCTTTCTTT